The 10 T cell receptor beta chains listed next were all sequenced from one sample in a study of T cells in Graves' hyperthyroidism and ophthalmopathy. TCR beta CDR3 regions were amplified from RNA transcripts. Researchers ran a first-round RT-PCR on the TCR CDR3 using the HTBI primer set. TCRdb reanalysed the multiplex PCR reads using MiXCR and keeps one entry per CDR3 protein. This table holds approximately 490,000 distinct CDR3 sequences, around a fifth found once. The source material was blood. These receptors all stem from a woman between 70 and 85 years old with Graves' ophthalmopathy.

The chain uses TRBV15 and TRBJ2-2, with D uncertain. The CDR3 covers 12 residues. Trimming cost V 5 bases and J 1 base, with 2 bases left between them. CDR1 is LNHNV, CDR2 YYDKDF, per germline (reference sequence). CDR3 in DNA: TGTGCCACCAGCTTGAACACCGGGGAGCTGTTTTTT. Protein: CATSLNTGELFF.

V and J are TRBV5-1 and TRBJ2-1; weak D call: TRBD2 (6 bases). The CDR3 length is 12 residues. From germline, CDR1 is SGHRS and CDR2 YFSETQ. Trimming stripped 4 bases from V and 10 bases from J, with 12 bases between. CDR3: CASSPAGLEQFF. The CDR3 DNA follows: TGCGCCAGCAGCCCCGCGGGACTCGAGCAGTTCTTC.

This clonotype turned up a few times. This rearrangement joins TRBV6-1 to TRBJ1-2; TRBD1 might be the D (5 bases). V lost 7 bases to trimming and J lost 3 bases, with 15 bases between them. This CDR3 has 14 residues. The germline CDR1 and CDR2 sequences are MNHNS and SASEGT. The CDR3 spells CASTLSGIDYGYTF. The DNA of the CDR3 is TGTGCCAGCACTTTGTCAGGGATCGACTATGGCTACACCTTC.

The chain's CDR3 is CATKDRVDANEQFF. The CDR3 DNA follows: TGCGCCACCAAAGACAGGGTAGATGCCAATGAGCAGTTCTTC. V is TRBV5-1 and J is TRBJ2-1; 7 bases align to TRBD1. V lost 9 bases and J lost 6; bases outside the gene matches: 12. CDR1 and CDR2 (germline): SGHRS, YFSETQ. There are 14 residues in the CDR3.

The chain is built from TRBV7-9 and TRBJ2-3; perhaps TRBD2 as D (6 bases). V lost 5 bases to trimming and J lost 4 bases, with 10 bases between them. CDR1 SEHNR and CDR2 FQNEAQ come from the germline V gene (reference sequence). The CDR3 loop spans 13 amino acids. CDR3 DNA: TGTGCCAGCAGCACCTCGGGGGCAGATACGCAGTATTTT. This sequence encodes CASSTSGADTQYF. Combining the CDR3 with reference TRBV7-9 and TRBJ2-3 gives the whole variable domain DTGVSQNPRHKITKRGQNVTFRCDPISEHNRLYWYRQTLGQGPEFLTYFQNEAQLEKSRLLSDRFSAERPKGSFSTLEIQRTEQGDSAMYLCASSTSGADTQYFGPGTRLTVL.

The chain employs TRBV7-9 and TRBJ2-3; 8 bases are shared with TRBD2. This CDR3 comprises 16 residues. The germline CDR1 and CDR2 sequences are SEHNR and FQNEAQ (reference sequence). With 5 bases clipped from V and 2 bases from J, the junction kept 9 bases outside the gene matches. The CDR3 loop reads CASSDIERESTDTQYF. The DNA for the CDR3 is TGTGCCAGCAGCGATATCGAGCGGGAGTCCACAGATACGCAGTATTTT.

The chain has TRBV24-1 and TRBJ2-1; weak D call: TRBD1 (6 bases). The ends were cut back, 3 bases at V and 6 bases at J, with 14 bases in the middle. This CDR3 spans 15 amino acids. Germline lookup yields CDR1 KGHDR and CDR2 SFDVKD. CDR3 sequence: CATSDTYRVPNEQFF. The CDR3 region has the DNA TGTGCCACCAGTGATACATACAGGGTTCCCAATGAGCAGTTCTTC.

The genes are TRBV6-2 or TRBV6-3 and TRBJ1-2, with D unclear. The CDR3 loop spans 12 amino acids. V was pared by 8 bases and J by 4 bases, with 11 bases between. Germline CDR1 MNHEY, CDR2 SVGEGT. CDR3 sequence: CASQELFYGYTF. CDR3 nucleotides: TGTGCCAGCCAAGAACTTTTCTATGGCTACACCTTC.

This chain uses TRBV27 with TRBJ2-1; 14 positions agree with TRBD2. The CDR3 runs to 23 residues. V shed 4 bases, J shed 4 bases, and the junction held 24 bases outside the gene matches. Germline CDR1 reads MNHEY; CDR2 reads SMNVEV (reference sequence). CDR3 protein: CASSSLRTSGRKLGVRFYNEQFF. In DNA form, the CDR3 reads TGTGCCAGCAGTTCTCTCCGGACTAGCGGGAGGAAGCTGGGGGTTAGGTTTTACAATGAGCAGTTCTTC.

The CDR3 DNA is TGCAGTGCTCCTATTAGGGGCAGCTACGAGCAGTACTTC. Translating gives CSAPIRGSYEQYF. The chain joins TRBV20-1 to TRBJ2-7, with D possibly being TRBD1 (5 bases). Germline assignment: CDR1 DFQATT and CDR2 SNEGSKA (reference sequence). There are 13 residues in the CDR3. Trimming took off 5 bases at V and 3 bases at J, with 14 bases between the two ends.